The clone carrying this TCR beta chain was counted many times. Its antigen is undetermined. Amplified TCR beta CDR3 regions derived from RNA transcripts. TCR CDR3 regions were first amplified by RT-PCR with HTBI primers. Using its own MiXCR run on the multiplex PCR reads, TCRdb lists one record per CDR3 protein. The sample shows roughly 290,000 distinct CDR3 sequences, roughly 13% of them seen only once. This CDR3 region has 15 residues. Germline V gives CDR1 SEHNR, CDR2 FQNEAQ (reference sequence). V lost 5 bases and J lost 0, with 14 bases in between. These data belong to a study of T cells in Graves' hyperthyroidism and ophthalmopathy. Findings and limits, study-wide: In the blood, most expanded thyroid clonotypes above 0.001 appeared as well.

Participants, patients aged 18 to 65, had newly diagnosed hyperthyroidism with a duration under 2 months. Diagnoses were made from clinical symptoms, serum measures (thyroxine and TRAb), thyroid ultrasound and orbital computed tomography. The authors obtained PBMCs from over 8 ml of fresh peripheral blood. This chain links TRBV7-9 with TRBJ2-7, with D tentatively TRBD2 (6 bases). The sample was blood. The receptor's source is a woman aged 25 to 39 with Graves' hyperthyroidism that later progressed to Graves' ophthalmopathy. The CDR3 protein is CASSTGGPSSYEQYF. In nucleotides, the CDR3 is TGTGCCAGCAGCACCGGAGGGCCCAGCTCCTACGAGCAGTACTTC.